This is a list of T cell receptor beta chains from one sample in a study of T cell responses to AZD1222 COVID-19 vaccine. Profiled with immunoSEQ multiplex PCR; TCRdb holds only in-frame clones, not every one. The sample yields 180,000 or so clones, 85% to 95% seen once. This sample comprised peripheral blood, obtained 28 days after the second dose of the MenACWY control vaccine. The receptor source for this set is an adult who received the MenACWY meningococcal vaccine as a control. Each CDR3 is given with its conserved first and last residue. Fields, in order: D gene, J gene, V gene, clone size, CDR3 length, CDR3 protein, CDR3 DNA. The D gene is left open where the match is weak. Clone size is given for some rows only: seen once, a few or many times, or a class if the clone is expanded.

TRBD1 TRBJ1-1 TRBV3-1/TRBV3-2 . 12 CASSLGQAEAFF TGTGCCAGCAGCCTTGGACAGGCTGAAGCTTTCTTT
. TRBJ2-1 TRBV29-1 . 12 CSARPFHNEQFF TGCAGCGCCCGGCCGTTTCACAATGAGCAGTTCTTC
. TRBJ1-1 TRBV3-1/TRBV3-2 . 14 CASSRWGLDTEAFF TGTGCCAGCAGCCGGTGGGGTTTAGACACTGAAGCTTTCTTT
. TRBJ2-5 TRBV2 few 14 CASKGTGGLGTQYF TGTGCCAGCAAAGGGACTGGAGGGCTCGGGACCCAGTACTTC
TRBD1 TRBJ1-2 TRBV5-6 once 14 CASRGQGSNYGYTF TGTGCCAGCAGGGGACAGGGTTCTAACTATGGCTACACCTTC
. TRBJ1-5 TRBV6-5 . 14 CASSTTGIGQPQHF TGTGCCAGCAGTACTACAGGGATCGGGCAGCCCCAGCATTTT
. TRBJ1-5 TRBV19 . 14 CASSMEGNNQPQHF TGTGCCAGTAGTATGGAGGGGAACAATCAGCCCCAGCATTTT
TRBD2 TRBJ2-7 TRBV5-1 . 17 CASSLVASGRSSYEQYF TGCGCCAGCAGCTTGGTGGCTAGCGGGAGAAGCTCCTACGAGCAGTACTTC
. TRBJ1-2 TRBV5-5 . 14 CASSLDYSTYGYTF TGTGCCAGCAGCTTGGACTATTCCACCTATGGCTACACCTTC
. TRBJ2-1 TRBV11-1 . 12 CASGQTRDEQFF TGTGCCAGCGGCCAGACCAGGGATGAGCAGTTCTTC
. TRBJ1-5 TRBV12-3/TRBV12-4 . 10 CASGDQPQHF TGTGCCAGCGGTGATCAGCCCCAGCATTTT
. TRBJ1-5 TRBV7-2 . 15 CASSSNGGGNQPQHF TGTGCCAGCAGCTCGAATGGCGGTGGCAATCAGCCCCAGCATTTT
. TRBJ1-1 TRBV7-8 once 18 CASSPAGALLGVRTEAFF TGTGCCAGCAGCCCCGCAGGGGCCTTATTAGGTGTGCGCACTGAAGCTTTCTTT
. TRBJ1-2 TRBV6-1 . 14 CASSERGVNYGYTF TGTGCCAGCAGTGAGAGGGGTGTCAACTATGGCTACACCTTC
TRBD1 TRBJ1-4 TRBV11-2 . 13 CASNRGQGEKLFF TGTGCCAGCAATAGGGGGCAGGGAGAAAAACTGTTTTTT
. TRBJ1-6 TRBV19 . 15 CASRAAGADNSPLHF TGTGCCAGTAGGGCGGCGGGGGCCGATAATTCACCCCTCCACTTT
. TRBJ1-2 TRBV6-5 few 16 CASSYSPLSGGYGYTF TGTGCCAGCAGTTACTCGCCGTTGTCAGGCGGCTATGGCTACACCTTC
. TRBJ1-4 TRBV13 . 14 CASSLGEPNEKLFF TGTGCCAGCAGCTTAGGGGAGCCTAATGAAAAACTGTTTTTT
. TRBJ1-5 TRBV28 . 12 CASSLTGQPQHF TGTGCCAGCAGTTTAACCGGGCAGCCCCAGCATTTT
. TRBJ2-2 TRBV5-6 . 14 CASSIIGVSGELFF TGTGCCAGCAGCATTATAGGGGTTTCCGGGGAGCTGTTTTTT
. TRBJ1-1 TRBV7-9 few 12 CASSQQSTEAFF TGTGCCAGCAGCCAACAATCCACTGAAGCTTTCTTT
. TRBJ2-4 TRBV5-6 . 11 CASSQANIQYF TGTGCCAGCAGCCAGGCCAACATTCAGTACTTC
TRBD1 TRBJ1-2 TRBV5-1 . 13 CASSRRQGDGYTF TGCGCCAGCAGCCGAAGACAGGGGGATGGCTACACCTTC
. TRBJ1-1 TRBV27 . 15 CASSLGGAGRTEAFF TGTGCCAGCAGTTTAGGGGGCGCGGGAAGAACTGAAGCTTTCTTT
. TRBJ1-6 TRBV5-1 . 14 CASSSGGVDSPLHF TGCGCCAGCAGCTCCGGGGGTGTCGATTCACCCCTCCACTTT
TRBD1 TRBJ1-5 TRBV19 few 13 CALDRVDKWPQHF TGTGCCTTAGACAGGGTCGATAAGTGGCCCCAGCATTTT
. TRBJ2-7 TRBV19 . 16 CASSILTGTPLREQYF TGTGCCAGTAGCATCCTAACCGGGACACCTCTTAGAGAGCAGTACTTC
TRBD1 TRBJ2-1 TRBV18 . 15 CASSPRGQGGNEQFF TGTGCCAGCTCACCTAGGGGACAGGGGGGCAATGAGCAGTTCTTC
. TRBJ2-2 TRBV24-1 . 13 CATSELTGGGLFF TGTGCCACCAGTGAACTGACCGGGGGTGGGCTGTTTTTT
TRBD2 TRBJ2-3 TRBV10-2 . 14 CASKRTSQGDTQYF TGCGCCAGCAAACGGACTAGCCAAGGAGATACGCAGTATTTT
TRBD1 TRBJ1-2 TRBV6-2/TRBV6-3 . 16 CASSYSHRTGGYGYTF TGTGCCAGCAGTTACTCTCACCGGACAGGCGGCTATGGCTACACCTTC
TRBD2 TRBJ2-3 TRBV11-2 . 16 CASSINSGVIGDTQYF TGTGCCAGCAGCATAAATAGCGGGGTAATCGGAGATACGCAGTATTTT
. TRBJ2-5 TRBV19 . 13 CASSIQGKETQYF TGTGCCAGTAGTATACAGGGGAAAGAGACCCAGTACTTC
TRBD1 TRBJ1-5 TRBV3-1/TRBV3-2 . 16 CASSQDQQGALGPQHF TGTGCCAGCAGCCAAGATCAACAGGGGGCCCTAGGGCCCCAGCATTTT
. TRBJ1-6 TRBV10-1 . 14 CASRASSGVAPLHF TGCGCCAGCCGTGCGTCTTCCGGGGTTGCACCCCTCCACTTT
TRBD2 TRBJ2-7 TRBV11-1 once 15 CASSLEGLATNEQYF TGTGCCAGCAGCTTGGAGGGACTAGCGACCAACGAGCAGTACTTC
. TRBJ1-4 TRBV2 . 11 CASKAREKLFF TGTGCCAGCAAGGCGCGTGAAAAACTGTTTTTT
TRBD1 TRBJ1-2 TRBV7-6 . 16 CASSPGTGEYRDGYTF TGTGCCAGCAGCCCGGGGACAGGGGAGTATAGGGATGGCTACACCTTC
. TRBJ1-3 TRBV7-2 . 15 CASSLAEAGVDTIYF TGTGCCAGCAGCTTAGCGGAGGCAGGGGTGGACACCATATATTTT
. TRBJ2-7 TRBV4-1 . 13 CASSQGSTYEQYF TGCGCCAGCAGCCAAGGTAGTACCTACGAGCAGTACTTC
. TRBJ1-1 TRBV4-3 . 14 CASSQDRRNTEAFF TGCGCCAGCAGCCAAGATAGGAGGAACACTGAAGCTTTCTTT
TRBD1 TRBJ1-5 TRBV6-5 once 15 CASTRDRVRNQPQHF TGTGCCAGCACACGAGACAGGGTGAGAAATCAGCCCCAGCATTTT
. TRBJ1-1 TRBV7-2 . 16 CASSLMAGAMNTEAFF TGTGCCAGCAGCTTAATGGCTGGGGCAATGAACACTGAAGCTTTCTTT
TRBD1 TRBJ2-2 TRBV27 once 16 CASSLDRGPNTGELFF TGTGCCAGCAGTCTCGACAGGGGACCGAACACCGGGGAGCTGTTTTTT
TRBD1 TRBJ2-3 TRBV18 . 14 CASSPGTVTDTQYF TGTGCCAGCTCACCAGGGACAGTCACAGATACGCAGTATTTT